A selection of T cell receptor beta chains follows, all from one sample in a study of shared clonotypes between healthy human individuals. Measured with immunoSEQ multiplex PCR; TCRdb has only the in-frame clones, and not every one. The table records millions of clones, 90% to 95% of them present only once. The sample consisted of naive CD4+ T cells sorted from blood. The receptors derive from a man between 18 and 35 years old in good health. Each CDR3 is given with its conserved first and last residue. The D gene is left open where the match is weak. Size is omitted from some rows. Given values are once, few, many or a class for expanded clones.

clone_size	j_call	d_call	v_call	cdr3_aa	cdr3_nt
-	TRBJ1-6	-	TRBV30	CAWSQGLTSSYNSPLHF	TGTGCCTGGAGTCAGGGACTTACTAGCTCCTATAATTCACCCCTCCACTTT
-	TRBJ1-1	-	TRBV21-1	CASNERGGAEAFF	TGTGCCAGCAATGAGCGGGGAGGCGCTGAAGCTTTCTTT
-	TRBJ1-4	-	TRBV6-6	CAAMTYAINEKLFF	TGTGCCGCCATGACCTACGCGATAAATGAAAAACTGTTTTTT
-	TRBJ2-7	-	TRBV28	CASSLGQGRSYEQYF	TGTGCCAGCAGTTTAGGGCAGGGGCGCTCCTACGAGCAGTACTTC
-	TRBJ1-2	-	TRBV28	CASSFKTYGYTF	TGTGCCAGCAGTTTCAAAACTTATGGCTACACCTTC
-	TRBJ1-5	-	TRBV2	CASSEGGGAGQPQHF	TGTGCCAGCAGTGAAGGTGGGGGCGCGGGTCAGCCCCAGCATTTT
-	TRBJ2-2	-	TRBV2	CASLTDQNTGELFF	TGTGCCAGCCTAACAGACCAGAACACCGGGGAGCTGTTTTTT
-	TRBJ1-2	-	TRBV28	CASSSLGQGGGYTF	TGTGCCAGCAGTTCTCTTGGGCAGGGAGGGGGCTACACCTTC
-	TRBJ1-2	TRBD1	TRBV7-2	CASSLGSGQGRGYTF	TGTGCCAGCAGCTTAGGCTCGGGACAGGGTCGGGGCTACACCTTC
-	TRBJ1-2	TRBD1	TRBV7-9	CASSYPRTGESSYTF	TGTGCCAGCAGCTACCCGAGGACAGGGGAAAGTAGCTACACCTTC
-	TRBJ2-3	-	TRBV5-5	CASSFGLGSVSTDTQYF	TGTGCCAGCAGCTTCGGATTGGGATCAGTATCCACAGATACGCAGTATTTT
-	TRBJ2-7	-	TRBV5-4	CASSRSSGIFGEQYF	TGTGCCAGCAGCCGCTCATCAGGGATTTTCGGCGAGCAGTACTTC
-	TRBJ1-1	TRBD1	TRBV5-4	CASSLGTVNTEAFF	TGTGCCAGCAGCCTCGGGACAGTGAACACTGAAGCTTTCTTT
-	TRBJ1-4	-	TRBV1	CTSRSHRTDPNEKLFF	TGCACCAGCAGGTCTCATAGGACAGACCCCAATGAAAAACTGTTTTTT
-	TRBJ2-1	TRBD1	TRBV5-1	CASSDVRGNNEQFF	TGCGCCAGCAGCGACGTCAGGGGGAACAATGAGCAGTTCTTC
-	TRBJ2-2	-	TRBV9	CASSVANEGTGELFF	TGTGCCAGCAGCGTAGCTAACGAAGGCACCGGGGAGCTGTTTTTT
-	TRBJ2-6	TRBD2	TRBV7-9	CASSRGGTGANVLTF	TGTGCCAGCAGCCGCGGGGGAACTGGGGCCAACGTCCTGACTTTC
-	TRBJ2-1	TRBD2	TRBV30	CAWSRGSKFF	TGTGCCTGGAGTCGCGGGAGTAAGTTCTTC
-	TRBJ2-3	-	TRBV5-1	CASSLAGDTQYF	TGCGCCAGCAGCTTGGCCGGAGATACGCAGTATTTT
-	TRBJ1-3	-	TRBV5-6	CASSQEGARSGNTIYF	TGTGCCAGCAGCCAAGAAGGGGCCCGCTCTGGAAACACCATATATTTT
-	TRBJ2-7	-	TRBV7-2	CASSLPPNRGPYEQYF	TGTGCCAGCAGCTTGCCGCCGAACAGAGGTCCCTACGAGCAGTACTTC
once	TRBJ1-1	TRBD1	TRBV5-4	CASSRPGQLAFF	TGTGCCAGCAGTCGGCCGGGACAGTTGGCTTTCTTT
-	TRBJ1-4	-	TRBV7-9	CASSPKGLGEKLFF	TGTGCCAGCAGCCCCAAGGGGCTGGGTGAAAAACTGTTTTTT
-	TRBJ2-3	TRBD2	TRBV5-1	CASSLGTSSDTQYF	TGCGCCAGCAGCTTGGGGACTAGTTCCGATACGCAGTATTTT
once	TRBJ1-2	TRBD1	TRBV6-6	CASSHTGGSNYGYTF	TGTGCCAGCAGCCACACAGGGGGTTCTAACTATGGCTACACCTTC
-	TRBJ2-1	TRBD2	TRBV10-3	CATTERGSSYNEQFF	TGTGCCACCACAGAGCGGGGGAGCTCCTACAATGAGCAGTTCTTC
-	TRBJ1-6	TRBD1	TRBV6-5	CASSPLDRGISPLHF	TGTGCCAGCAGTCCCCTCGACAGGGGAATTTCACCCCTCCACTTT
-	TRBJ2-7	-	TRBV5-1	CASSLEGFAYEQYF	TGCGCCAGCAGCTTGGAGGGGTTCGCCTACGAGCAGTACTTC